This TCR beta chain was sequenced for a study of spatial heterogeneity in lung cancer. General study findings and limits: Tumor mutation counts were tracked by expanded intratumoral alpha and beta TCR counts.

TCRdb processed the 5' RACE reads anew with MiXCR; each CDR3 protein has one entry. This sample has roughly 15,000 distinct CDR3 sequences, with under 8% found just once. By frequency in the sample, this clonotype is medium-sized. Its antigen is unidentified. Time point denoted: sample taken at primary tumor resection. The CDR3 covers 17 residues. Germline V lookup: CDR1 SEHNR, CDR2 FQNEAQ (reference sequence). Trimming took off 1 base at V and 1 base at J, with 16 bases between the two ends. This material consisted of lung tumor tissue, taken at surgery. The gene calls are TRBV7-9 and TRBJ1-1; D may be TRBD1 (6 bases). The TCR was taken from a male donor with early-stage non-small cell lung cancer. For the CDR3, the DNA is TGTGCCAGCAGCTTAGTGAGCGGGGGCCCTGGGAACACTGAAGCTTTCTTT. This gives the protein CASSLVSGGPGNTEAFF.